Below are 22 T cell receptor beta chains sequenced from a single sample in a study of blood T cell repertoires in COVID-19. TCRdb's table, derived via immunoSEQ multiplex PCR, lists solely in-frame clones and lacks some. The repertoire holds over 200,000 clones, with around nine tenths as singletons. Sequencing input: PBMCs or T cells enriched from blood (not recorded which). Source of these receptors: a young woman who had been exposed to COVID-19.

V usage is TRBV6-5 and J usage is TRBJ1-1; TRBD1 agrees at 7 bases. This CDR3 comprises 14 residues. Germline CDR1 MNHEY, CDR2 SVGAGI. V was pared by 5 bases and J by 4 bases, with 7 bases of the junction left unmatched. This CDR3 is CASSTTGDATEAFF. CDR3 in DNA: TGTGCCAGCAGTACAACAGGGGACGCCACTGAAGCTTTCTTT.

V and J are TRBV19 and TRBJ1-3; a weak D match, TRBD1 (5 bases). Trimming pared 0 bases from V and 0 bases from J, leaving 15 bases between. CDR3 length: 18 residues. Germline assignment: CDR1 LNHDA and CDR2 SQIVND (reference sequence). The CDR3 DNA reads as TGTGCCAGTAGTATAGATGGGGCCTCCGGAAGCTCTGGAAACACCATATATTTT. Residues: CASSIDGASGSSGNTIYF.

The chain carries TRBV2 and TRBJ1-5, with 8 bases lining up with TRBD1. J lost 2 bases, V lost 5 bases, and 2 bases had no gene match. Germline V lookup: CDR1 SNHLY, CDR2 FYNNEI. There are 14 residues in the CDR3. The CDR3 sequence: CASSMTGGNQPQHF. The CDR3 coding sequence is TGTGCCAGCAGTATGACAGGGGGCAATCAGCCCCAGCATTTT.

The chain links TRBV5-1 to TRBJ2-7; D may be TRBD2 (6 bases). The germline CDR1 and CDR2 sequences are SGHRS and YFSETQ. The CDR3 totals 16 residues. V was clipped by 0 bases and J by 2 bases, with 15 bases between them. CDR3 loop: CASSLGGLPLTYEQYF. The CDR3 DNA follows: TGCGCCAGCAGCTTGGGGGGACTCCCTCTAACCTACGAGCAGTACTTC.

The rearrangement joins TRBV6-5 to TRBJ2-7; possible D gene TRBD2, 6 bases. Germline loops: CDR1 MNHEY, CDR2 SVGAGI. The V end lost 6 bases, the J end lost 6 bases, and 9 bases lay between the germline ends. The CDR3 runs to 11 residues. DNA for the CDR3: TGTGCCAGCAGCCGGGGACTCGAGCAGTACTTC. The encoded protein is CASSRGLEQYF.

CDR3: CASSESGNSPLHF. CDR3 coding DNA: TGTGCCAGCAGTGAATCGGGGAATTCACCCCTCCACTTT. The chain combines TRBV6-1 with TRBJ1-6; D gene uncertain. From germline, CDR1 is MNHNS and CDR2 SASEGT. Between the trimmed V and J ends, which lost 2 bases and 7 bases, there was a span of 6 bases. The CDR3 loop spans 13 amino acids.

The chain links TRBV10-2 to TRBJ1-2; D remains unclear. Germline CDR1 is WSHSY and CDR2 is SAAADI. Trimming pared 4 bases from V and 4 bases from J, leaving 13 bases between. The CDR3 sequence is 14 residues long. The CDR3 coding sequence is TGCGCCAGCAGTGGTACAGAGGGCGGCTATGGCTACACCTTC. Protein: CASSGTEGGYGYTF.

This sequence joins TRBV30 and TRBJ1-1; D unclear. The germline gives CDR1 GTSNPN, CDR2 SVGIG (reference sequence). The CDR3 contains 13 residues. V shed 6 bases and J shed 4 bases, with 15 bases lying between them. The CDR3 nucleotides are TGTGCCTGTAGTAGAGGGTCGGGCACTGAAGCTTTCTTT. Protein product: CACSRGSGTEAFF.

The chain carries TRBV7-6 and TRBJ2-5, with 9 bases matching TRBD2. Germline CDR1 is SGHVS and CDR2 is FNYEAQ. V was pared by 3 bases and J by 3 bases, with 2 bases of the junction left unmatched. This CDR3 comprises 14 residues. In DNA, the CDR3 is TGTGCCAGCAGCTTCTCTAGCGGGAAAGAGACCCAGTACTTC. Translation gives CASSFSSGKETQYF.

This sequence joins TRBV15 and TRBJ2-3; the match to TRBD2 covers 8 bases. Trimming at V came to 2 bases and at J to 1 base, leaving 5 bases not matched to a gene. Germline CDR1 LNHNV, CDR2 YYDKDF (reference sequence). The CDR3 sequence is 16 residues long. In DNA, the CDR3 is TGTGCCACCAGCAGACCACAACTAGCGGGCACAGATACGCAGTATTTT. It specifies CATSRPQLAGTDTQYF.

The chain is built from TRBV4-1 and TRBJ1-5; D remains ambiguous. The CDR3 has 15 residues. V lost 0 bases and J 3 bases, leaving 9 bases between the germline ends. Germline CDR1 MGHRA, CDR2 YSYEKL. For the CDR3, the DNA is TGCGCCAGCAGCCAAGAGGGCAGAGACAATCAGCCCCAGCATTTT. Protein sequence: CASSQEGRDNQPQHF.

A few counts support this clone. CDR3 region: CASRTLGPGELFF. The CDR3 DNA reads as TGTGCCAGCAGAACACTAGGACCTGGGGAGCTGTTTTTT. V usage is TRBV6-5 and J usage is TRBJ2-2; D might be TRBD2 (5 bases). Germline CDR1 reads MNHEY; CDR2 reads SVGAGI. The V end lost 6 bases, the J end lost 8 bases, and 13 bases lay between the germline ends. This CDR3 spans 13 amino acids.

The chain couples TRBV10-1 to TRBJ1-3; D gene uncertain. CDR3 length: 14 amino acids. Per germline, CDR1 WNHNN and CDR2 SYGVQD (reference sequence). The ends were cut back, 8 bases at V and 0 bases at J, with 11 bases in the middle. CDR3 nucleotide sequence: TGCGCCAGCCCTCCCCAGGACTCTGGAAACACCATATATTTT. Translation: CASPPQDSGNTIYF.

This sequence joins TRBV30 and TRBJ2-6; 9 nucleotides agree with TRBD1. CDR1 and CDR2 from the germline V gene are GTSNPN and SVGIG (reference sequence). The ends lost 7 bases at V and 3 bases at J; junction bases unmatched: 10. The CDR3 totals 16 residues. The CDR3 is CAFNRGRGYGANVLTF. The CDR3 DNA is TGTGCCTTTAACAGGGGGCGCGGTTATGGGGCCAACGTCCTGACTTTC.

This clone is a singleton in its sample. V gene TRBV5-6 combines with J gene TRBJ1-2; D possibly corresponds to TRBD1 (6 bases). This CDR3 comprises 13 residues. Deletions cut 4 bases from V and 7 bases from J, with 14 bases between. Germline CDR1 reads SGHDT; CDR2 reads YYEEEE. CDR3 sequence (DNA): TGTGCCAGCAGCCAACCAGGGGAAAGTGGCTACACCTTC. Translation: CASSQPGESGYTF. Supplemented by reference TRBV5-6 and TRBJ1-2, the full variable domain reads DAGVTQSPTHLIKTRGQQVTLRCSPKSGHDTVSWYQQALGQGPQFIFQYYEEEERQRGNFPDRFSGHQFPNYSSELNVNALLLGDSALYLCASSQPGESGYTFGSGTRLTVV.

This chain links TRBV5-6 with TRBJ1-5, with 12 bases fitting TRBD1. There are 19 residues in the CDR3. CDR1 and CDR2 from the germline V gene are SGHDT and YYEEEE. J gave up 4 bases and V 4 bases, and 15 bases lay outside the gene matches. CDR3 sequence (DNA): TGTGCCAGCAGCCCGTCCCGGGACAGGGGGCGAAGGGGTAATCAGCCCCAGCATTTT. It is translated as CASSPSRDRGRRGNQPQHF.

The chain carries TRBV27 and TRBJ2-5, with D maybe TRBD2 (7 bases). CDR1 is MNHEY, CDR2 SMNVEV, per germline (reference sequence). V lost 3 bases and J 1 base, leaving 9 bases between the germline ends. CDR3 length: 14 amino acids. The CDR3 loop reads CASSFGGLQETQYF. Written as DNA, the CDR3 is TGTGCCAGCAGTTTCGGGGGGCTCCAAGAGACCCAGTACTTC.

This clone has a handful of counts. The CDR3 sequence: CASSPFIGQGAYNEQFF. The CDR3 DNA reads TGCGCCAGCAGCCCGTTCATCGGACAGGGGGCCTACAATGAGCAGTTCTTC. The genes are TRBV5-1 and TRBJ2-1, with TRBD1 identical over 10 bases. Germline CDR1 and CDR2: SGHRS and YFSETQ. The CDR3 consists of 17 residues. The junction had 9 bases not matched to a gene; V was cut back by 4 bases and J by 2 bases.

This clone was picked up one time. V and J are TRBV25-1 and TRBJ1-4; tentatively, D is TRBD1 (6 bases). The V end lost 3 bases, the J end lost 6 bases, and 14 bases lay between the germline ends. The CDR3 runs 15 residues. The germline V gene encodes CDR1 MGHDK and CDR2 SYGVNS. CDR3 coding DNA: TGTGCCAGCAGTGACTCAGGGGCCGTTGATGAAAAACTGTTTTTT. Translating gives CASSDSGAVDEKLFF.

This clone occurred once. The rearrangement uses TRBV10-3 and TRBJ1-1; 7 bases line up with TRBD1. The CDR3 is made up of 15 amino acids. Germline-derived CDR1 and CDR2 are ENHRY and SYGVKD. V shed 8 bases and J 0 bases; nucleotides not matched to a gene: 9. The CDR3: CAIGRGGSLNTEAFF. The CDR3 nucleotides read TGTGCCATCGGGAGAGGGGGCTCCTTGAACACTGAAGCTTTCTTT.

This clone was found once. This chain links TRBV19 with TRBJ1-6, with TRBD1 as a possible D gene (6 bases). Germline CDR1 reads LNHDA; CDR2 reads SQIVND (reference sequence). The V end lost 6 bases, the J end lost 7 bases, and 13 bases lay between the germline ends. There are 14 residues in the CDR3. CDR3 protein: CASSTGTPNSPLHF. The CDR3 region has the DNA TGTGCCAGTAGCACCGGGACACCGAATTCACCCCTCCACTTT. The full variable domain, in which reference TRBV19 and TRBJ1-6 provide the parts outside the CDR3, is DGGITQSPKYLFRKEGQNVTLSCEQNLNHDAMYWYRQDPGQGLRLIYYSQIVNDFQKGDIAEGYSVSREKKESFPLTVTSAQKNPTAFYLCASSTGTPNSPLHFGNGTRLTVT.

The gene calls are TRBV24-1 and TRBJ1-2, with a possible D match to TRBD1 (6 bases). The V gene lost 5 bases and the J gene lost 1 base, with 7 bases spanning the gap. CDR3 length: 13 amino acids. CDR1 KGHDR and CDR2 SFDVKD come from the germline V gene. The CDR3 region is CATSGGHNYGYTF. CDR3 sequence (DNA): TGTGCCACCAGTGGGGGGCATAACTATGGCTACACCTTC.